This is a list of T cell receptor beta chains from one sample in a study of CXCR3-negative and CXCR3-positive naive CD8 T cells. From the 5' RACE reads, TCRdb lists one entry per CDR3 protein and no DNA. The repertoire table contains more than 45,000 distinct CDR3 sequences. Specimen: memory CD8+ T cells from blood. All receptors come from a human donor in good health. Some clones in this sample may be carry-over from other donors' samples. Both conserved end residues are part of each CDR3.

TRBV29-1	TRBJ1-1	CSVVTGDRTRLF
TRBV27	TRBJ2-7	CATPTGAVDEQYF
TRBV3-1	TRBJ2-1	CASSQEAGLPYNEQFF
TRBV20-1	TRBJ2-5	CSAGRLIGEETQYF
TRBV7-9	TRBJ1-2	CASSLESSPVYGYTF
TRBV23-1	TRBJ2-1	CASSQSQPGVLNEQFF
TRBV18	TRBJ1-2	CASSPPKGVSICGYTF
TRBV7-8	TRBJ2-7	CASSLSGTNRPYEQYF
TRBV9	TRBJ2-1	CASSVAGLSYNEQFF
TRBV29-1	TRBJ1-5	CSAGGGVGQPQHF
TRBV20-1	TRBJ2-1	CSAKDGASSYNEQFF
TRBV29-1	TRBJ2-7	CSVIQGNYEQYF
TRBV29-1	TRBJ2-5	CSVETALGQGEETQYF
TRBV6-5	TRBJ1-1	CASTLSVNTEAFF
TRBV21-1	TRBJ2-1	CATGLAGGTTYNEQFF
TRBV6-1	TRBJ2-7	CATETDDPLEQYF
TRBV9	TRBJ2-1	CASSVTSGRMNEQFF
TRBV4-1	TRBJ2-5	CASRSRLAGGPGETQYF
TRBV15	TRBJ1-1	CATSSRVNTEAFF
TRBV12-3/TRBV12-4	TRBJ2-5	CASTPGETQYF
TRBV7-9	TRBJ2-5	CASRNGGAEETQYF
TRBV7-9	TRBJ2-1	CASSFGLAGVNEQFF
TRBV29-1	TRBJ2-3	CSIWIGPSTDTQYF
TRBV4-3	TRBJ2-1	CASSQDLLPSGDYNEQFF
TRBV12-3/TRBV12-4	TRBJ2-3	CASSFEGDTDTQYF
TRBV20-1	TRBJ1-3	CSASGQGRGPEDPSGNTIYF
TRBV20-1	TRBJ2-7	CSLRDRETYEQYF
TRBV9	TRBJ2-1	CASSVGWNEQFF